This TCR beta chain was identified during a study of vaccination effects on CD4 cells after COVID-19. About the research overall: Following the second dose by a median of 72 days, the post-vaccine samples were obtained.

Under the ViraFEST assay, PBMC were stimulated with viral peptide pools so that antigen-specific CD4+ T cells expanded. Sequencing was performed afterwards. Between days 9 and 11 of culture, CD4+ T cells were separated out. All study participants received two doses of BNT162b2 or mRNA-1273 vaccine. Each vaccine recipient was nucleocapsid antibody negative and had no prior SARS-CoV-2 infection. Approximately 2 million PBMC per well received 7.5 to 10 IU/ml IL-2 and approximately 10 ug/ml peptides in culture. A half-medium replacement with IL-2 medium was carried out on days 3 and 7. Some clones are missing from TCRdb's copy, which holds only in-frame ones; the method was immunoSEQ multiplex PCR. This sample yields roughly 59,000 clones, of which 75% to 85% are seen a single time; 2% belongs to the top ten. The germline V and J ends were trimmed by 1 base and 2 bases, with 7 bases remaining between them. The CDR3 runs to 13 residues. CDR1 is SQVTM, CDR2 ANQGSEA, per germline.

As for this clone: Its antigen is currently unknown. Other nucleotide sequences in the sample specify the same CDR3.

The sample here was CD4+ T cells from PBMCs cultured with HCoV-OC43 spike peptides, taken after COVID-19 vaccination. The subset is: HCoV-OC43 spike overlapping peptide pool stimulation. This clonotype was obtained from a human donor who received a COVID-19 vaccine. The chain joins TRBV29-1 to TRBJ2-3; D call uncertain. This CDR3 is CSVEAASTDTQYF. CDR3 sequence (DNA): TGCAGCGTTGAAGCCGCGTCCACAGATACGCAGTATTTT.